A selection of T cell receptor beta chains follows, all from one sample in a study of T cells in Graves' hyperthyroidism and ophthalmopathy. One entry per CDR3 protein results from TCRdb running MiXCR on the multiplex PCR reads. Among about 360,000 distinct CDR3 sequences listed, roughly 13% were seen once. The sequencing sample was made of blood. The origin of the receptors is a woman aged 18-29 years with Graves' hyperthyroidism. The CDR3 runs from the conserved cysteine through the conserved F or W. Fields, in order: D gene, V gene, CDR3 length, clone size, J gene, CDR3 protein, CDR3 DNA. A D gene is named only where the DNA matches it firmly. Size tells how often a clone was seen (once, few, many) or the class of an expanded clone, and some rows leave it out.

D: .; V: TRBV6-6; length: 16; size: many; J: TRBJ1-3; CDR3: CASSYSDGISGNTIYF; DNA: TGTGCCAGCAGTTACTCAGACGGAATCTCTGGAAACACCATATATTTT
D: .; V: TRBV30; length: 15; size: many; J: TRBJ2-3; CDR3: CAWSGKLIEVDTQYF; DNA: TGTGCCTGGAGTGGGAAACTCATCGAGGTTGATACGCAGTATTTT
D: TRBD1; V: TRBV20-1; length: 15; size: .; J: TRBJ1-4; CDR3: CSASGQGATNEKLFF; DNA: TGCAGTGCGTCGGGACAGGGGGCAACTAATGAAAAACTGTTTTTT
D: .; V: TRBV6-2/TRBV6-3; length: 14; size: .; J: TRBJ1-4; CDR3: CASAQGGGSEKLFF; DNA: TGTGCCAGCGCTCAGGGAGGGGGTAGTGAAAAACTGTTTTTT
D: .; V: TRBV30; length: 13; size: many; J: TRBJ2-7; CDR3: CAWSQTSLYEQYF; DNA: TGTGCCTGGAGTCAAACTAGCCTCTACGAGCAGTACTTC
D: .; V: TRBV11-2; length: 14; size: many; J: TRBJ2-1; CDR3: CASSLVRVGAGQFF; DNA: TGTGCCAGCAGCTTAGTTCGTGTAGGCGCGGGGCAGTTCTTC
D: .; V: TRBV18; length: 14; size: few; J: TRBJ1-3; CDR3: CASSSGMSGSTIYF; DNA: TGTGCCAGCTCATCCGGGATGTCCGGAAGCACCATATATTTT
D: TRBD1; V: TRBV7-9; length: 14; size: many; J: TRBJ2-7; CDR3: CASSFGQGFGEQYF; DNA: TGTGCCAGCAGCTTTGGACAGGGGTTCGGCGAGCAGTACTTC
D: TRBD2; V: TRBV30; length: 20; size: .; J: TRBJ2-7; CDR3: CAWRSRHLGAGGSSSYEQYF; DNA: TGTGCCTGGAGAAGTCGGCATTTGGGGGCGGGGGGTTCAAGCTCCTACGAGCAGTACTTC
D: .; V: TRBV19; length: 13; size: few; J: TRBJ1-1; CDR3: CASSIDHNTEAFF; DNA: TGTGCCAGTAGTATAGATCATAACACTGAAGCTTTCTTT
D: .; V: TRBV6-2/TRBV6-3; length: 13; size: many; J: TRBJ1-5; CDR3: CASSYTQVQPQHF; DNA: TGTGCCAGCAGTTACACGCAGGTACAGCCCCAGCATTTT
D: .; V: TRBV28; length: 13; size: many; J: TRBJ2-7; CDR3: CASSPPRAYEQYF; DNA: TGTGCCAGCAGTCCACCCCGGGCCTACGAGCAGTACTTC
D: .; V: TRBV2; length: 14; size: .; J: TRBJ1-4; CDR3: CASLKDRSNEKLFF; DNA: TGTGCCAGCCTTAAGGACAGAAGTAATGAAAAACTGTTTTTT
D: .; V: TRBV2; length: 15; size: many; J: TRBJ2-1; CDR3: CASTQDGGVGNEQFF; DNA: TGTGCCAGCACCCAGGACGGTGGGGTTGGTAATGAGCAGTTCTTC
D: TRBD2; V: TRBV6-5; length: 21; size: many; J: TRBJ2-7; CDR3: CASSYQPPGLAGGPSSYEQYF; DNA: TGTGCCAGCAGTTACCAACCCCCGGGACTAGCGGGGGGGCCGAGCTCCTACGAGCAGTACTTC
D: .; V: TRBV25-1; length: 14; size: .; J: TRBJ1-4; CDR3: CASSGPRVGEKLFF; DNA: TGTGCCAGCAGTGGCCCGCGGGTTGGTGAAAAACTGTTTTTT
D: .; V: TRBV20-1; length: 12; size: many; J: TRBJ2-5; CDR3: CSAGGFQETQYF; DNA: TGCAGTGCCGGGGGTTTCCAAGAGACCCAGTACTTC
D: TRBD2; V: TRBV29-1; length: 14; size: many; J: TRBJ2-7; CDR3: CSVLGLAGSYEQYF; DNA: TGCAGCGTACTCGGACTAGCGGGATCCTACGAGCAGTACTTC
D: TRBD2; V: TRBV2; length: 12; size: many; J: TRBJ2-7; CDR3: CASGLDFYEQYF; DNA: TGTGCCAGCGGACTAGACTTCTACGAGCAGTACTTC
D: TRBD1; V: TRBV6-1; length: 16; size: many; J: TRBJ2-7; CDR3: CASRQSGTGYTYEQYF; DNA: TGTGCCAGCAGACAATCCGGGACAGGGTATACCTACGAGCAGTACTTC
D: .; V: TRBV27; length: 16; size: many; J: TRBJ2-7; CDR3: CASSLRQDFRSGEQYF; DNA: TGTGCCAGCAGTTTAAGACAGGATTTTAGATCGGGTGAGCAGTACTTC
D: .; V: TRBV11-2; length: 16; size: many; J: TRBJ1-4; CDR3: CASSKRSSTTNEKLFF; DNA: TGTGCCAGCAGCAAAAGGAGCAGCACAACTAATGAAAAACTGTTTTTT
D: .; V: TRBV12-3/TRBV12-4; length: 14; size: many; J: TRBJ1-2; CDR3: CASSPGPTAHGYTF; DNA: TGTGCCAGCAGTCCCGGACCGACGGCCCATGGCTACACCTTC
D: TRBD2; V: TRBV7-3; length: 19; size: .; J: TRBJ2-1; CDR3: CASSLLGTSGGLSYNEQFF; DNA: TGTGCCAGCAGCTTATTGGGGACTAGCGGGGGGCTCTCCTACAATGAGCAGTTCTTC
D: .; V: TRBV20-1; length: 18; size: many; J: TRBJ2-1; CDR3: CSARSKIPSSTSYNEQFF; DNA: TGCAGTGCTAGATCTAAAATACCTAGCAGTACCTCCTACAATGAGCAGTTCTTC
D: TRBD1; V: TRBV27; length: 16; size: many; J: TRBJ2-5; CDR3: CASSLFGQVKQETQYF; DNA: TGTGCCAGCAGTTTATTCGGACAGGTAAAGCAAGAGACCCAGTACTTC
D: .; V: TRBV5-4; length: 16; size: few; J: TRBJ2-3; CDR3: CASSLVGRGDGDTQYF; DNA: TGTGCCAGCAGCTTGGTGGGCAGGGGGGACGGAGATACGCAGTATTTT
D: .; V: TRBV28; length: 17; size: many; J: TRBJ2-1; CDR3: CASTPGAAVFPYNEQFF; DNA: TGTGCCAGCACTCCCGGGGCCGCTGTGTTCCCCTACAATGAGCAGTTCTTC
D: TRBD1; V: TRBV2; length: 17; size: many; J: TRBJ2-5; CDR3: CASSSRRTGGGRETQYF; DNA: TGTGCCAGCAGTTCAAGGAGGACAGGGGGCGGGCGAGAGACCCAGTACTTC
D: .; V: TRBV5-5; length: 13; size: .; J: TRBJ2-7; CDR3: CASSYLVDYEQYF; DNA: TGTGCCAGCAGCTACCTGGTGGACTACGAGCAGTACTTC
D: TRBD1; V: TRBV28; length: 16; size: many; J: TRBJ2-2; CDR3: CASSTGQAAHSGELFF; DNA: TGTGCCAGCAGTACCGGACAGGCGGCCCACTCCGGGGAGCTGTTTTTT
D: TRBD2; V: TRBV27; length: 16; size: many; J: TRBJ2-5; CDR3: CASSGTGLADIGTQYF; DNA: TGTGCCAGCAGTGGAACGGGACTAGCGGACATCGGGACCCAGTACTTC
D: .; V: TRBV20-1; length: 14; size: .; J: TRBJ1-3; CDR3: CSAGEQISGNTIYF; DNA: TGCAGTGCGGGCGAGCAGATCTCTGGAAACACCATATATTTT
D: .; V: TRBV20-1; length: 15; size: many; J: TRBJ2-4; CDR3: CSANGGLVAKNIQYF; DNA: TGCAGTGCTAATGGGGGCTTAGTAGCCAAAAACATTCAGTACTTC
D: .; V: TRBV20-1; length: 15; size: many; J: TRBJ2-7; CDR3: CSAGTPSSLSYEQYF; DNA: TGCAGTGCTGGAACTCCGTCCTCTTTGTCCTACGAGCAGTACTTC
D: .; V: TRBV12-3/TRBV12-4; length: 12; size: few; J: TRBJ1-1; CDR3: CASSHPSTEAFF; DNA: TGTGCCAGCAGCCACCCAAGCACTGAAGCTTTCTTT